A few counts support the clone carrying this T cell receptor (beta chain). The antigen is undetermined. The use of a sample-barcoded 5' primer and a J-beta primer mix characterized a second PCR of roughly 6 to 11 cycles. TCRdb called the 5' RACE reads again in MiXCR, with one record for every CDR3 protein. The top ten hold roughly 3.7% of the sample, which has 600,000 to 800,000 distinct CDR3 sequences, over 20% seen once. CDR3 length equals 13 residues. Germline lookup yields CDR1 ENHRY and CDR2 SYGVKD. V gave up 5 bases and J gave up 5 bases, with 12 bases separating them. This sample is drawn from a study of blood T cells in healthy people across ages. Study results and caveats: Per million T cells, TCR beta diversity dropped roughly linearly as age increased. More naive CD4+ cells and higher diversity marked long-lived donors relative to aged donors.

Sequencing was performed on blood. The chain joins TRBV10-3 to TRBJ2-5, with D tentatively TRBD2 (6 bases). The sequence was collected from a man aged 65 to 85 in good health. The CDR3: CAISSGSGETQYF. DNA of the CDR3: TGTGCCATCAGTAGCGGGTCGGGCGAGACCCAGTACTTC.